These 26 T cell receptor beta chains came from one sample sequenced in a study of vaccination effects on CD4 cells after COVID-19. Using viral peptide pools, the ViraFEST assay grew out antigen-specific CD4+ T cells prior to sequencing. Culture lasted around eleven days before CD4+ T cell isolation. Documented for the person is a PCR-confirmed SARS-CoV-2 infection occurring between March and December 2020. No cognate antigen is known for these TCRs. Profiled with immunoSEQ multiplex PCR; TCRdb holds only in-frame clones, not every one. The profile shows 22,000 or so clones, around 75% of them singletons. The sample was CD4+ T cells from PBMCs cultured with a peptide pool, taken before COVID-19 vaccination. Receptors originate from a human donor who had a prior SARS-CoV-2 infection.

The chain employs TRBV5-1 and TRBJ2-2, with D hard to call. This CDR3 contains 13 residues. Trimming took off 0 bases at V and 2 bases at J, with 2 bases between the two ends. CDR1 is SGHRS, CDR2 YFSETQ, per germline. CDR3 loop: CASSLDNTGELFF. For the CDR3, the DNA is TGCGCCAGCAGCTTGGATAACACCGGGGAGCTGTTTTTT. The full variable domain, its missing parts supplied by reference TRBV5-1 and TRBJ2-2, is KAGVTQTPRYLIKTRGQQVTLSCSPISGHRSVSWYQQTPGQGLQFLFEYFSETQRNKGNFPGRFSGRQFSNSRSEMNVSTLELGDSALYLCASSLDNTGELFFGEGSRLTVL.

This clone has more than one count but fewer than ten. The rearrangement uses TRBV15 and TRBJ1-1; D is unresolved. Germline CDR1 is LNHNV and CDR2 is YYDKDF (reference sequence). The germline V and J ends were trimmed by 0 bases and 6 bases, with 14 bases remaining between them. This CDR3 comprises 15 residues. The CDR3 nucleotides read TGTGCCACCAGCAGAGATTGGTCCGATCGGGCTGAAGCTTTCTTT. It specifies CATSRDWSDRAEAFF.

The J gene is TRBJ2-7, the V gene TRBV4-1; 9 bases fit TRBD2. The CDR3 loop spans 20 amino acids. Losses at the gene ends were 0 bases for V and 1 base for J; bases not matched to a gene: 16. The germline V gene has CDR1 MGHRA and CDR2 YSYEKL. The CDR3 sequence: CASSQDFFLGRLAASYEQYF. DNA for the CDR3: TGCGCCAGCAGCCAAGATTTTTTTTTAGGGAGACTAGCGGCTTCCTACGAGCAGTACTTC.

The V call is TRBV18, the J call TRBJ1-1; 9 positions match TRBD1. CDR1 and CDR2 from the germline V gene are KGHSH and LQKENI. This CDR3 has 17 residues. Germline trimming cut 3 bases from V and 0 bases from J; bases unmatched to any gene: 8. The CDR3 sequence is CASSPNRGRELNTEAFF. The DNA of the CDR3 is TGTGCCAGCTCACCGAACAGGGGGCGCGAATTGAACACTGAAGCTTTCTTT.

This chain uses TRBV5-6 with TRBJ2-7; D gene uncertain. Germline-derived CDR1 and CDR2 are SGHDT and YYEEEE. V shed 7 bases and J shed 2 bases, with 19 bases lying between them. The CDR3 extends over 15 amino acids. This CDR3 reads CASHGPDAVAYEQYF. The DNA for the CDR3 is TGTGCCAGCCATGGCCCAGACGCGGTAGCCTACGAGCAGTACTTC.

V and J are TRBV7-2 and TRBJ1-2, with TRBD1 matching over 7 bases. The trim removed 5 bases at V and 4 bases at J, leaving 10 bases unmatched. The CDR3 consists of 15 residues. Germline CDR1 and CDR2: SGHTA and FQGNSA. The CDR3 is CASSLTGTVTYGYTF. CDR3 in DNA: TGTGCCAGCAGCCTGACCGGGACAGTAACCTATGGCTACACCTTC.

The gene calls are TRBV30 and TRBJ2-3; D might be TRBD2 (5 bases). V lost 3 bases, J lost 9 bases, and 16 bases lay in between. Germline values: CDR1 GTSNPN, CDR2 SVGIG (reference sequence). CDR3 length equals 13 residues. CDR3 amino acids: CAWRGVGEGTQYF. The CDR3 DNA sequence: TGTGCCTGGAGGGGAGTAGGTGAAGGGACGCAGTATTTT.

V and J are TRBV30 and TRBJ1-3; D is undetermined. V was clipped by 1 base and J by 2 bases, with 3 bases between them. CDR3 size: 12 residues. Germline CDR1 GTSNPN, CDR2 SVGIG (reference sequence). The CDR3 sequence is CAWSGPGNTIYF. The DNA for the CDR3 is TGTGCCTGGAGTGGTCCTGGAAACACCATATATTTT.

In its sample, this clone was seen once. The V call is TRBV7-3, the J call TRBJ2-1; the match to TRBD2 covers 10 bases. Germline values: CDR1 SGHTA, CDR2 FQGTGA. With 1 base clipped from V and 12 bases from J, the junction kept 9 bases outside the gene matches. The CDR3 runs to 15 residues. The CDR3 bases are TGTGCCAGCAGCTTAAGACTAGCGGGTATTTCTGGGCAGTTCTTC. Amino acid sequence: CASSLRLAGISGQFF.

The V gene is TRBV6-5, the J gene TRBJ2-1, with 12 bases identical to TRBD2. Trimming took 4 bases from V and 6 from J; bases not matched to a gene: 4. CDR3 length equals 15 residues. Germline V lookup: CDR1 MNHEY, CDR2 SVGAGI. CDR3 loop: CASSSSGGAFNEQFF. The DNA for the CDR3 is TGTGCCAGCAGTTCTAGCGGGGGGGCCTTCAATGAGCAGTTCTTC.

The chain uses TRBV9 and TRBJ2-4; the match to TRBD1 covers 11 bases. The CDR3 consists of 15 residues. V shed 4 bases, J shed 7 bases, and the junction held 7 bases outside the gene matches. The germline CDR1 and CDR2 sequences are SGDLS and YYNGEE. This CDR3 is CASSKGQGVSNIQYF. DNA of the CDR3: TGTGCCAGCAGCAAGGGACAGGGGGTAAGCAACATTCAGTACTTC.

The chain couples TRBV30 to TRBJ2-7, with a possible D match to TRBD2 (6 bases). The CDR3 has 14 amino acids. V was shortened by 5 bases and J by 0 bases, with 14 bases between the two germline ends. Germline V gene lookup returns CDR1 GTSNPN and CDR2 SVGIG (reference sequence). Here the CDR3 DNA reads TGTGCCTGGGGGCGGGACTGGAGCTCCTACGAGCAGTACTTC. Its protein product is CAWGRDWSSYEQYF.

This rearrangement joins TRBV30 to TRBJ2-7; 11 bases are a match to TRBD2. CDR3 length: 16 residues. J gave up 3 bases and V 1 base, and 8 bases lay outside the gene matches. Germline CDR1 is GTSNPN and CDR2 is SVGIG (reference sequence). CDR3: CAWSGDGTSGYYEQYF. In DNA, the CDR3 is TGTGCCTGGAGTGGAGACGGGACTAGCGGATACTACGAGCAGTACTTC.

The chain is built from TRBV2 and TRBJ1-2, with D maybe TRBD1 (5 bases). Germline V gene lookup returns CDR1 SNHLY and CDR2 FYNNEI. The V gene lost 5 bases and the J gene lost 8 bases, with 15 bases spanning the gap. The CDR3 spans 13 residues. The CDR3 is CASSSDGGMGYTF. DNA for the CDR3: TGTGCCAGCAGTTCTGACGGGGGAATGGGCTACACCTTC.

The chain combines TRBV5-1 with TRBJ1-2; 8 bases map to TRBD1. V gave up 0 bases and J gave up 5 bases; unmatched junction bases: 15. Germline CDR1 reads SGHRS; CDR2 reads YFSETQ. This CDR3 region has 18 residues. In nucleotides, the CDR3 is TGCGCCAGCAGCTTGGGTAACAGGGGGACGTTTGGAGGGTATGGCTACACCTTC. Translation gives CASSLGNRGTFGGYGYTF.

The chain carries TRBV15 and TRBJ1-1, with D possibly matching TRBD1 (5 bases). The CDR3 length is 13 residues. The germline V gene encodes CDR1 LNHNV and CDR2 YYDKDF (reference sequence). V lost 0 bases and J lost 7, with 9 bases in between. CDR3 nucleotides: TGTGCCACCAGCAGAGATCGTCAGGGTGAAGCTTTCTTT. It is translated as CATSRDRQGEAFF.

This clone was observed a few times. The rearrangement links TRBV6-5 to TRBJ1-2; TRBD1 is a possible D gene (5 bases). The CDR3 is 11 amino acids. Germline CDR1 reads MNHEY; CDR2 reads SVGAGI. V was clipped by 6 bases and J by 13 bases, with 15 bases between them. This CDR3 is CASRIQDRTTF. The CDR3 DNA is TGTGCCAGCAGGATACAGGATAGGACCACCTTC.

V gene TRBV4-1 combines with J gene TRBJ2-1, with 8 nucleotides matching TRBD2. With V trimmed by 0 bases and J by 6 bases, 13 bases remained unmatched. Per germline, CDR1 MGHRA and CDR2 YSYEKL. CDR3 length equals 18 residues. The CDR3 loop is CASSQDRFGLALTNEQFF. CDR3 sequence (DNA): TGCGCCAGCAGCCAAGATCGGTTCGGACTAGCTCTGACCAATGAGCAGTTCTTC.

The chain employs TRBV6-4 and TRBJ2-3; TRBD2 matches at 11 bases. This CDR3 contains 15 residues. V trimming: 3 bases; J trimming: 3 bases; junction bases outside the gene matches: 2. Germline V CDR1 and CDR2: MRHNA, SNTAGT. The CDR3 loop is CASSESSGGTDTQYF. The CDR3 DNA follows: TGTGCCAGCAGTGAATCTAGCGGGGGGACAGATACGCAGTATTTT.

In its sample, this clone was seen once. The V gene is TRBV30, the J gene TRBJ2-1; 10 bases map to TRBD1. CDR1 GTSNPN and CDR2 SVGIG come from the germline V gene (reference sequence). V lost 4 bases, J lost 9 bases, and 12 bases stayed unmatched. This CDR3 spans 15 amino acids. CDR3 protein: CAWKTVTGGRIEQFF. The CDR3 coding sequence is TGTGCCTGGAAGACCGTGACAGGGGGCCGGATTGAGCAGTTCTTC.

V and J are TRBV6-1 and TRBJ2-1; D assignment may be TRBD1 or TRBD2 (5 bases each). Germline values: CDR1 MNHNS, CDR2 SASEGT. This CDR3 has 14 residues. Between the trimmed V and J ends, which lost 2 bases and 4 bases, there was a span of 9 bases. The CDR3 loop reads CASSERDGYNEQFF. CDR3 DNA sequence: TGTGCCAGCAGTGAAAGGGACGGTTACAATGAGCAGTTCTTC.

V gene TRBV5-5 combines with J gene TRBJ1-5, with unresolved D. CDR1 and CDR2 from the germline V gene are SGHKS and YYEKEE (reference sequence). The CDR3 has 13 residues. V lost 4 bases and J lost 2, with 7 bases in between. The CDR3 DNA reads TGTGCCAGCAGCGATTTTGGCAATCAGCCCCAGCATTTT. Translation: CASSDFGNQPQHF.

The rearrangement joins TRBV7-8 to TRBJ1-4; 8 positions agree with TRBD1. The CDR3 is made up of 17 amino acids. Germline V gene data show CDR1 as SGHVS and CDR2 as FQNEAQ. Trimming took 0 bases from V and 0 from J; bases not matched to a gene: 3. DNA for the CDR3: TGTGCCAGCAGCTTAGCGTGGACAGGGACAACTAATGAAAAACTGTTTTTT. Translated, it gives CASSLAWTGTTNEKLFF.

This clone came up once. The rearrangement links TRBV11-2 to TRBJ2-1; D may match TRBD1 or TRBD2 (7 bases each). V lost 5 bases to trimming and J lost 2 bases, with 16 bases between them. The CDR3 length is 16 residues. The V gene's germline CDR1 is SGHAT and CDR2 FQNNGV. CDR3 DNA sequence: TGTGCCAGCAGCCAAATTCAGGGGGGGACCTACAATGAGCAGTTCTTC. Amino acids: CASSQIQGGTYNEQFF.

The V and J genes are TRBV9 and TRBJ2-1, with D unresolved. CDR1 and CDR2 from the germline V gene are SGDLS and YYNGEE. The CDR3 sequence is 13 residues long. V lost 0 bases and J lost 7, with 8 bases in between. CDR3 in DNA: TGTGCCAGCAGCGTAGACCCAGCGAATGAGCAGTTCTTC. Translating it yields CASSVDPANEQFF.

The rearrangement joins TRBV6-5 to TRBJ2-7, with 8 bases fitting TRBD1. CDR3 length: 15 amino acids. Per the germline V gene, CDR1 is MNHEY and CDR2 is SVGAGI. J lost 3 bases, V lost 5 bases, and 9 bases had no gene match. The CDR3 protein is CASSRDRGSGYEQYF. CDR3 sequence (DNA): TGTGCCAGCAGTCGAGACAGGGGAAGTGGCTACGAGCAGTACTTC.